This T cell receptor beta chain derives from a study of CD8 T cells in Susac syndrome. Germline CDR1 reads KGHDR; CDR2 reads SFDVKD. The CDR3 runs 11 residues. V was cut by 8 bases and J by 3 bases, with 6 bases left in between. When the RNA was reverse transcribed, random hexamers were used with an input of 0.5 to 1 ug. Coverage of TCR beta CDR3 amplification by immunoSEQ multiplex PCR extended to 54 Vbeta and 13 Jbeta. TCRdb re-called the immunoSEQ multiplex PCR reads with MiXCR, one entry per CDR3 protein. The sample holds some 200,000 distinct CDR3 sequences, approximately 95% seen once. Sequencing targeted TCR beta in T cells from blood (CD8+ and CD4+).

Sequencing used CD4+ T cells from PBMCs. The gene calls are TRBV24-1 and TRBJ1-1; D remains unclear. This TCR derives from a human donor in good health. Written as DNA, the CDR3 is TGTGCCACCATAGGGTACACTGAAGCTTTCTTT. Amino acid sequence: CATIGYTEAFF.